Below are 11 T cell receptor beta chains sequenced from a single sample in a study of OX40 agonist ivuxolimab in advanced cancers. Measured with immunoSEQ multiplex PCR; TCRdb has only the in-frame clones, and not every one. The table shows some 37,000 clones, with 60% to 80% occurring only once. The sequencing used CD4+ or CD8+ T cells sorted from blood, collected in a trial of the OX40 agonist ivuxolimab. These TCRs come from an adult with an advanced solid tumor such as melanoma, head and neck, liver or kidney cancer.

The V call is TRBV27, the J call TRBJ2-1, with TRBD2 as a possible D gene (6 bases). Germline CDR1 is MNHEY and CDR2 is SMNVEV (reference sequence). The CDR3 spans 18 residues. The ends were cut back, 5 bases at V and 3 bases at J, with 23 bases in the middle. The CDR3 DNA is TGTGCCAGCAGTCCAATGATAACCGGGACTCGCCTCTACAATGAGCAGTTCTTC. As protein: CASSPMITGTRLYNEQFF.

There are a few counts of this clone. The chain links TRBV2 to TRBJ2-1; D unclear. The CDR3 runs to 12 residues. CDR1 SNHLY and CDR2 FYNNEI come from the germline V gene. The V end lost 3 bases, the J end lost 8 bases, and 8 bases lay between the germline ends. CDR3 amino acids: CASSDEAYEQFF. The CDR3 DNA is TGTGCCAGCAGTGACGAGGCGTATGAGCAGTTCTTC.

The rearrangement uses TRBV12-5 and TRBJ2-1, with D perhaps TRBD1 or TRBD2 (5 bases each). The CDR3 contains 14 residues. CDR1 LGHNT and CDR2 FRNRAP come from the germline V gene. V gave up 4 bases and J gave up 4 bases, with 11 bases separating them. CDR3 amino acids: CASGWSGRYNEQFF. The CDR3 DNA sequence: TGTGCTAGTGGTTGGTCAGGGAGATACAATGAGCAGTTCTTC. Combining the CDR3 with reference TRBV12-5 and TRBJ2-1 gives the whole variable domain DARVTQTPRHKVTEMGQEVTMRCQPILGHNTVFWYRQTMMQGLELLAYFRNRAPLDDSGMPKDRFSAEMPDATLATLKIQPSEPRDSAVYFCASGWSGRYNEQFFGPGTRLTVL.

The V gene is TRBV6-6, the J gene TRBJ1-1, with 7 bases identical to TRBD1. The CDR3 consists of 16 residues. V shed 3 bases, J shed 0 bases, and the junction held 7 bases outside the gene matches. Germline values: CDR1 MNHNY, CDR2 SVGAGI (reference sequence). CDR3 protein: CASSYNRGAVNTEAFF. The CDR3 DNA is TGTGCCAGCAGTTATAACAGGGGAGCGGTGAACACTGAAGCTTTCTTT.

V gene TRBV30 combines with J gene TRBJ2-3, with D hard to call. Germline V gene lookup returns CDR1 GTSNPN and CDR2 SVGIG (reference sequence). V lost 0 bases, J lost 0 bases, and 13 bases lay in between. The CDR3 has 16 residues. This CDR3 is CAWSVIPQNSTDTQYF. The CDR3 DNA is TGTGCCTGGAGTGTTATCCCCCAGAACAGCACAGATACGCAGTATTTT. The full variable domain, its missing parts supplied by reference TRBV30 and TRBJ2-3, is SQTIHQWPATLVQPVGSPLSLECTVEGTSNPNLYWYRQAAGRGLQLLFYSVGIGQISSEVPQNLSASRPQDRQFILSSKKLLLSDSGFYLCAWSVIPQNSTDTQYFGPGTRLTVL.

This clone was seen once. V is TRBV4-2 and J is TRBJ2-3, with D unresolved. The V end was cut by 4 bases, the J end by 2 bases, with 7 bases between. The length of the CDR3 is 13 residues. CDR1 is LGHNA, CDR2 YNFKEQ, per germline. CDR3 amino acids: CASSRTLTDTQYF. Here the CDR3 DNA reads TGTGCCAGCAGCCGGACCCTCACAGATACGCAGTATTTT.

V is TRBV4-1 and J is TRBJ2-1; TRBD1 matches at 10 bases. Germline CDR1 is MGHRA and CDR2 is YSYEKL. The CDR3 extends over 16 amino acids. The trim removed 4 bases at V and 6 bases at J, leaving 9 bases unmatched. Written as DNA, the CDR3 is TGCGCCAGCAGCCGGACCGGGACAGGGGTCGGCAATGAGCAGTTCTTC. Encoded protein: CASSRTGTGVGNEQFF.

V is TRBV28 and J is TRBJ2-7, with a weak D call TRBD1 (6 bases). Trimming left V 0 bases short and J 0 bases short, with 9 bases between. This CDR3 has 15 residues. Germline V gene lookup returns CDR1 MDHEN and CDR2 SYDVKM. The CDR3 protein is CASSLWADSSYEQYF. The CDR3 nucleotides are TGTGCCAGCAGTTTATGGGCGGACAGCTCCTACGAGCAGTACTTC.

This chain uses TRBV19 with TRBJ2-1, with 7 bases lining up with TRBD1. Trimming at V came to 4 bases and at J to 5 bases, leaving 5 bases not matched to a gene. Germline CDR1 and CDR2: LNHDA and SQIVND (reference sequence). The CDR3 extends over 14 amino acids. This CDR3 reads CASSRWQGDNEQFF. In nucleotides, the CDR3 is TGTGCCAGTAGTAGGTGGCAGGGGGACAATGAGCAGTTCTTC.

The V gene is TRBV2, the J gene TRBJ1-5; 7 nucleotides match TRBD1. CDR1 and CDR2 from the germline V gene are SNHLY and FYNNEI. The junction had 3 bases not matched to a gene; V was cut back by 7 bases and J by 3 bases. The CDR3 has 13 residues. The CDR3 DNA sequence: TGTGCCAGCACAGGGGGGATCAATCAGCCCCAGCATTTT. This sequence encodes CASTGGINQPQHF.

The chain recombines TRBV30 with TRBJ2-7; the D gene is possibly TRBD1 (6 bases). There are 14 residues in the CDR3. The V gene's germline CDR1 is GTSNPN and CDR2 SVGIG (reference sequence). V lost 2 bases to trimming and J lost 0 bases, with 11 bases between them. The CDR3 DNA is TGTGCCTGGAGTCCCCCCAGGGGCTCCTACGAGCAGTACTTC. Amino acids: CAWSPPRGSYEQYF.